The 17 T cell receptor beta chains presented below share a single source sample, sequenced in a study of blood T cells in healthy people across ages. A second PCR, run for about 6 to 11 cycles, used a sample-barcoded 5' primer plus a J-beta primer mix. One entry per CDR3 protein, called by TCRdb with MiXCR from the 5' RACE reads. The table lists 950,000 to 1,200,000 distinct CDR3 sequences, around two fifths of them singletons. Sequenced material: blood. The receptors were sampled from a young man in good health.

This clonotype was counted a few times. The V and J genes are TRBV12-3 or TRBV12-4 and TRBJ1-2; the D is unclear. Trimming took 6 bases from V and 4 from J, leaving 15 bases between them. The CDR3 contains 14 residues. The CDR3: CASRAPGVVYGYTF. CDR3 sequence (DNA): TGTGCCAGCAGAGCTCCGGGTGTTGTCTATGGCTACACCTTC.

This chain links TRBV20-1 with TRBJ2-1; TRBD2 matches at 11 bases. This CDR3 spans 16 amino acids. Germline lookup yields CDR1 DFQATT and CDR2 SNEGSKA (reference sequence). V lost 6 bases to trimming and J lost 3 bases; unmatched junction nucleotides: 10. The CDR3 protein is CSAISGGASFYNEQFF. The CDR3 DNA is TGCAGTGCCATTAGCGGGGGGGCCTCTTTCTACAATGAGCAGTTCTTC.

The table lists this clonotype with a few counts. This chain joins TRBV20-1 and TRBJ2-3, with TRBD1 matching 7 bases. Germline CDR1 is DFQATT and CDR2 is SNEGSKA (reference sequence). The length of the CDR3 is 15 residues. V lost 3 bases to trimming and J lost 3 bases; unmatched junction nucleotides: 9. This CDR3 reads CSASVEGAWTDTQYF. In DNA, the CDR3 is TGCAGTGCTAGTGTTGAGGGGGCATGGACAGATACGCAGTATTTT.

The chain combines TRBV6-2 or TRBV6-3 with TRBJ2-7; D uncertain. The CDR3 covers 14 residues. V was pared by 4 bases and J by 7 bases, with 17 bases between. Germline CDR1 MNHEY, CDR2 SVGEGT. In DNA form, the CDR3 reads TGTGCCAGCAGTTTCATCCAGGTTTACAATGAGCAGTACTTC. Translating it yields CASSFIQVYNEQYF.

This chain uses TRBV25-1 with TRBJ1-2; maybe TRBD1 (5 bases). The CDR3 is 15 residues long. V was clipped by 0 bases and J by 6 bases, with 14 bases between them. CDR1 is MGHDK, CDR2 SYGVNS, per germline. The DNA for the CDR3 is TGTGCCAGCAGTGAATATGAGGCAGGGCGGAATGGCTACACCTTC. It yields the protein CASSEYEAGRNGYTF.

This clonotype was seen only a few times. The CDR3 nucleotides are TGTGCCAGCAGTGGGATGGGACAGGGATATACTGAGCAGTTCTTC. It codes for CASSGMGQGYTEQFF. The chain employs TRBV2 and TRBJ2-1, with 9 positions matching TRBD1. CDR1 SNHLY and CDR2 FYNNEI come from the germline V gene. The CDR3 length is 15 residues. V lost 4 bases and J lost 9; bases outside the gene matches: 10.

CDR3 amino acids: CASSLNTGGEGTDTQYF. The CDR3 nucleotides read TGCGCCAGCAGCCTAAACACAGGGGGAGAGGGCACAGATACGCAGTATTTT. The chain links TRBV5-1 to TRBJ2-3; 8 nucleotides line up with TRBD1. Trimming cost V 4 bases and J 1 base; bases outside gene matches: 11. Germline assignment: CDR1 SGHRS and CDR2 YFSETQ. CDR3 length equals 17 residues. The whole variable domain, filled in from reference TRBV5-1 and TRBJ2-3, reads KAGVTQTPRYLIKTRGQQVTLSCSPISGHRSVSWYQQTPGQGLQFLFEYFSETQRNKGNFPGRFSGRQFSNSRSEMNVSTLELGDSALYLCASSLNTGGEGTDTQYFGPGTRLTVL.

The J gene is TRBJ1-1, the V gene TRBV7-9; D perhaps matches TRBD1 (6 bases). The germline V and J ends were trimmed by 2 bases and 4 bases, with 14 bases remaining between them. Germline loops: CDR1 SEHNR, CDR2 FQNEAQ (reference sequence). This CDR3 spans 15 amino acids. This chain's CDR3 is CASSLTLGGGTEAFF. For the CDR3, the DNA is TGTGCCAGCAGCTTAACCCTGGGAGGGGGCACTGAAGCTTTCTTT.

This clonotype was picked up a small number of times. J is TRBJ2-1 and V is TRBV11-1; D tentatively fits TRBD1 or TRBD2 (5 bases each). V lost 2 bases and J lost 10, with 12 bases in between. CDR1 is SGHAT, CDR2 FQDESV, per germline (reference sequence). There are 13 residues in the CDR3. CDR3 sequence (DNA): TGTGCCAGCAGCTTATTAGGGACGCACGAGCAGTTCTTC. It translates to CASSLLGTHEQFF.

The chain combines TRBV28 with TRBJ2-5; 7 nucleotides line up with TRBD2. Germline CDR1 MDHEN, CDR2 SYDVKM. CDR3 length equals 15 residues. Losses at the gene ends were 5 bases for V and 2 bases for J; bases not matched to a gene: 8. The CDR3 loop is CASSPSGPIQETQYF. CDR3 DNA: TGTGCCAGCAGTCCTAGCGGTCCTATACAAGAGACCCAGTACTTC. Together with reference TRBV28 and TRBJ2-5, the CDR3 gives the full variable domain: DVKVTQSSRYLVKRTGEKVFLECVQDMDHENMFWYRQDPGLGLRLIYFSYDVKMKEKGDIPEGYSVSREKKERFSLILESASTNQTSMYLCASSPSGPIQETQYFGPGTRLLVL.

This clonotype was seen ten or more times. The chain carries TRBV7-2 and TRBJ1-5; 9 nucleotides agree with TRBD1. V lost 3 bases, J lost 6 bases, and 0 bases stayed unmatched. Germline V gene sequence: CDR1 SGHTA, CDR2 FQGNSA. The CDR3 covers 13 residues. CDR3 protein: CASSLDRGQPQHF. The CDR3 DNA follows: TGTGCCAGCAGCTTGGACAGGGGTCAGCCCCAGCATTTT.

The chain carries TRBV19 and TRBJ1-1; D is possibly TRBD1 (5 bases). Germline loops: CDR1 LNHDA, CDR2 SQIVND (reference sequence). This CDR3 region has 13 residues. The germline V and J ends were trimmed by 5 bases and 10 bases, with 17 bases remaining between them. The CDR3 here is CASSGWDPGRAFF. For the CDR3, the DNA is TGTGCCAGTAGTGGATGGGACCCAGGGCGAGCTTTCTTT. The variable domain in full, completed from reference TRBV19 and TRBJ1-1, reads DGGITQSPKYLFRKEGQNVTLSCEQNLNHDAMYWYRQDPGQGLRLIYYSQIVNDFQKGDIAEGYSVSREKKESFPLTVTSAQKNPTAFYLCASSGWDPGRAFFGQGTRLTVV.

This clonotype was counted between two and nine times. The chain links TRBV14 to TRBJ2-3, with 10 bases matching TRBD2. Per the germline V gene, CDR1 is SGHDN and CDR2 is FVKESK. With V trimmed by 3 bases and J by 4 bases, 4 bases remained unmatched. This CDR3 region has 15 residues. CDR3 nucleotides: TGTGCCAGCAGCCATAGCAGCGGGGGGGCAGATACGCAGTATTTT. Its protein is CASSHSSGGADTQYF.

The chain links TRBV4-1 to TRBJ1-5; D remains unclear. Trimming took 1 base from V and 3 from J, leaving 10 bases between them. The CDR3 covers 15 residues. CDR1 and CDR2 (germline): MGHRA, YSYEKL. The CDR3 DNA reads as TGCGCCAGCAGCCAAGGTCTACCCACCAATCAGCCCCAGCATTTT. Translated, it gives CASSQGLPTNQPQHF.

This clonotype has a handful of counts. The V gene is TRBV6-2 or TRBV6-3, the J gene TRBJ2-3; no reliable D call. In germline, CDR1 is MNHEY, CDR2 SVGEGT. The V end was cut by 4 bases, the J end by 2 bases, with 10 bases between. The CDR3 is 14 residues long. The CDR3 region is CASSWVGPTDTQYF. The DNA of the CDR3 is TGTGCCAGCAGTTGGGTCGGACCCACAGATACGCAGTATTTT.

The genes are TRBV18 and TRBJ2-1; 11 positions match TRBD1. The CDR3 has 15 amino acids. Germline values: CDR1 KGHSH, CDR2 LQKENI. Trimming at V came to 3 bases and at J to 7 bases, leaving 5 bases not matched to a gene. The CDR3 nucleotides are TGTGCCAGCTCACCGGACAGGGGGCAGGATAATGAGCAGTTCTTC. The encoded protein is CASSPDRGQDNEQFF. Together with reference TRBV18 and TRBJ2-1, the CDR3 gives the full variable domain: NAGVMQNPRHLVRRRGQEARLRCSPMKGHSHVYWYRQLPEEGLKFMVYLQKENIIDESGMPKERFSAEFPKEGPSILRIQQVVRGDSAAYFCASSPDRGQDNEQFFGPGTRLTVL.

This clonotype was counted between two and nine times. The chain employs TRBV4-3 and TRBJ1-4; a possible D gene is TRBD1 (5 bases). The germline V and J ends were trimmed by 0 bases and 8 bases, with 16 bases remaining between them. Per the germline V gene, CDR1 is LGHNA and CDR2 is YSLEER. This CDR3 comprises 16 residues. Written as DNA, the CDR3 is TGCGCCAGCAGCCAAGATGTCGGGCTAGAGGGGGAAAAACTGTTTTTT. Residues: CASSQDVGLEGEKLFF.